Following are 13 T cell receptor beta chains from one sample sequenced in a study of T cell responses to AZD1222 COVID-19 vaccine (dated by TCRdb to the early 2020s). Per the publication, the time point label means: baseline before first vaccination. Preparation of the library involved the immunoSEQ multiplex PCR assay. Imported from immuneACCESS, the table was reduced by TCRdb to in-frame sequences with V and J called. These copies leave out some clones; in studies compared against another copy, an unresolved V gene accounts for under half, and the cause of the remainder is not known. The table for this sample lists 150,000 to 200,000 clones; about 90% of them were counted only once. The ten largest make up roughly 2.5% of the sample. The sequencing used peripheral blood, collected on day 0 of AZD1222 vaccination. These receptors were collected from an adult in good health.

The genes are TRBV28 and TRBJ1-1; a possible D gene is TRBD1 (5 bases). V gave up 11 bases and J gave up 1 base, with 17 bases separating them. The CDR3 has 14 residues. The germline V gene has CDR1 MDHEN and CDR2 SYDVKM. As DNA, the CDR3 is TGTGCCGGTCGACCGGGACGGGGGAACACTGAAGCTTTCTTT. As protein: CAGRPGRGNTEAFF.

The DNA for the CDR3 is TGTGCCAGCAGCGCCGACAGGGGTGGGCGCGCGAACACCGGGGAGCTGTTTTTT. It yields the protein CASSADRGGRANTGELFF. The V gene is TRBV7-3, the J gene TRBJ2-2; 8 nucleotides line up with TRBD1. Germline trimming cut 5 bases from V and 0 bases from J; bases unmatched to any gene: 11. CDR1 is SGHTA and CDR2 is FQGTGA in the germline V gene. This CDR3 comprises 18 residues.

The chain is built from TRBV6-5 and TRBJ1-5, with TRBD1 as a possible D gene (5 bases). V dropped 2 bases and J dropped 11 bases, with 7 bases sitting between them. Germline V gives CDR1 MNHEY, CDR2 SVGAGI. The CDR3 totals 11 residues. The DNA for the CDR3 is TGTGCCAGCAGTTACGGGGGGTCCCAGCATTTT. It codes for CASSYGGSQHF.

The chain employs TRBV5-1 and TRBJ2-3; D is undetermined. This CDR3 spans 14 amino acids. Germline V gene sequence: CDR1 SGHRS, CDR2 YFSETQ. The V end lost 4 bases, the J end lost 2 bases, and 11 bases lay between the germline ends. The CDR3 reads CASSVLGYTDTQYF. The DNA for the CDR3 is TGCGCCAGCAGCGTTTTAGGATACACAGATACGCAGTATTTT.

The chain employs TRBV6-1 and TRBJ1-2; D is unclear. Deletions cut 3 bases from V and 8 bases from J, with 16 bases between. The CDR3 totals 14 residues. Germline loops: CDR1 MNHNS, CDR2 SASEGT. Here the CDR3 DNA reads TGTGCCAGCAGTGATGGGGTGGAATCGGGCGGCTACACCTTC. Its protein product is CASSDGVESGGYTF.

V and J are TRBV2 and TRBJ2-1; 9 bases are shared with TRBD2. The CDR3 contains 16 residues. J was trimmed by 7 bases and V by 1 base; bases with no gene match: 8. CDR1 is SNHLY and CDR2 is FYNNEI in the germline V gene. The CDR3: CASSEEYAGGGNEQFF. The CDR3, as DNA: TGTGCCAGCAGTGAAGAGTATGCGGGAGGGGGTAATGAGCAGTTCTTC.

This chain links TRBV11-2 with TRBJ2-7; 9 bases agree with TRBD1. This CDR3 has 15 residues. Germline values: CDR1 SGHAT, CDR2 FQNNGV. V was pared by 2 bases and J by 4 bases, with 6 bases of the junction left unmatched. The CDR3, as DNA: TGTGCCAGCAGCTTACTACAGGGGGCTGAATACGAGCAGTACTTC. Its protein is CASSLLQGAEYEQYF.

CDR3 loop: CASSQSGRGRTQYF. The CDR3 DNA is TGTGCCAGTAGTCAGAGCGGGAGGGGACGGACGCAGTATTTT. The chain recombines TRBV19 with TRBJ2-3; 10 bases map to TRBD2. Germline V gives CDR1 LNHDA, CDR2 SQIVND (reference sequence). The CDR3 totals 14 residues. The V gene end was trimmed by 5 bases and the J gene end by 9 bases; junction bases not matched to a gene: 8. The whole variable domain, filled in from reference TRBV19 and TRBJ2-3, reads DGGITQSPKYLFRKEGQNVTLSCEQNLNHDAMYWYRQDPGQGLRLIYYSQIVNDFQKGDIAEGYSVSREKKESFPLTVTSAQKNPTAFYLCASSQSGRGRTQYFGPGTRLTVL.

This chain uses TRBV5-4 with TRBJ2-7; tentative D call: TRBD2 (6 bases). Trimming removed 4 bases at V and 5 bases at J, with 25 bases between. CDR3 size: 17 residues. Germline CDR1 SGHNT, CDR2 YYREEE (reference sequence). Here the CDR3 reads CASSPAVTGGPGDEQYF. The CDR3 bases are TGTGCCAGCAGCCCGGCGGTAACCGGGGGTCCTGGGGACGAGCAGTACTTC.

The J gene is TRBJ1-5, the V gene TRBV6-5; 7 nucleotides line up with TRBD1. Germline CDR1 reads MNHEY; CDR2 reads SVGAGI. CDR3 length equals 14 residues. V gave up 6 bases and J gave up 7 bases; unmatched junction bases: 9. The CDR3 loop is CASSSSGGWQPQHF. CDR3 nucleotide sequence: TGTGCCAGCAGCTCCTCAGGGGGGTGGCAGCCCCAGCATTTT.

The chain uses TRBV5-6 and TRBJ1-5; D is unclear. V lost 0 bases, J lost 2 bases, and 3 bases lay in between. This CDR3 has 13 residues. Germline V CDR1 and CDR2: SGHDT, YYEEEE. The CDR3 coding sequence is TGTGCCAGCAGCTTGGTGGGCAATCAGCCCCAGCATTTT. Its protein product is CASSLVGNQPQHF. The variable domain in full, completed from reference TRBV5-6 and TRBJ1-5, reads DAGVTQSPTHLIKTRGQQVTLRCSPKSGHDTVSWYQQALGQGPQFIFQYYEEEERQRGNFPDRFSGHQFPNYSSELNVNALLLGDSALYLCASSLVGNQPQHFGDGTRLSIL.

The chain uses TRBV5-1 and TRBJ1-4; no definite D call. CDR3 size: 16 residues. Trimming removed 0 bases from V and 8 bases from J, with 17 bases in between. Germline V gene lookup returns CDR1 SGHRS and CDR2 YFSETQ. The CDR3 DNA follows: TGCGCCAGCAGCTTGGCAAGACTTATCGAGGGCGAAAAACTGTTTTTT. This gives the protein CASSLARLIEGEKLFF.

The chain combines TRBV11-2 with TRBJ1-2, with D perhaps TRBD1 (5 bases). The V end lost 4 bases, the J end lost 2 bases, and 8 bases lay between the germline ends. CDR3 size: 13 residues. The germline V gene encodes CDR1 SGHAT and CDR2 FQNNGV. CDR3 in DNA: TGTGCCAGCAGCTCCGGGGCAAACTATGGCTACACCTTC. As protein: CASSSGANYGYTF.